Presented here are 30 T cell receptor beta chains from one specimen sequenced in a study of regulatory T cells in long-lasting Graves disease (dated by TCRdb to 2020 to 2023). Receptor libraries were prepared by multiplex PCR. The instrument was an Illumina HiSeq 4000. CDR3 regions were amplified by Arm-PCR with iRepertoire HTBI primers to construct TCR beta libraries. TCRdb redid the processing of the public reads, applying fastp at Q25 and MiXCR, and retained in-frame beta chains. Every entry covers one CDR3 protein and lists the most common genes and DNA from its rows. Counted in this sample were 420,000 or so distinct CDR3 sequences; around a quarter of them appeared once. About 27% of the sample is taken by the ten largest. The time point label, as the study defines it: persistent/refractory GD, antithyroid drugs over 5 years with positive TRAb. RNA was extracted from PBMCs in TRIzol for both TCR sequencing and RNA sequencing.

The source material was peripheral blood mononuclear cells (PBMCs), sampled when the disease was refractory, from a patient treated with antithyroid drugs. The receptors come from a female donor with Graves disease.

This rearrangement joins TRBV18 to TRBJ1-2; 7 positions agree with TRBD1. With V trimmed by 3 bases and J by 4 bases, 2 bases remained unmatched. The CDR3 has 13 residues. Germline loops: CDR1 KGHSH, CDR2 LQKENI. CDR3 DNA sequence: TGTGCCAGCTCACCCGGACAGGCCTATGGCTACACCTTC. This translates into CASSPGQAYGYTF.

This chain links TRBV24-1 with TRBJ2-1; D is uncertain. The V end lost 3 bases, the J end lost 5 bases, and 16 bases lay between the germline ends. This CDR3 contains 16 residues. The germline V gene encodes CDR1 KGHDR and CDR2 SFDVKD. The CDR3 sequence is CATSDPKKVADNEQFF. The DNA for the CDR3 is TGTGCCACCAGTGATCCTAAAAAGGTGGCAGACAATGAGCAGTTCTTC.

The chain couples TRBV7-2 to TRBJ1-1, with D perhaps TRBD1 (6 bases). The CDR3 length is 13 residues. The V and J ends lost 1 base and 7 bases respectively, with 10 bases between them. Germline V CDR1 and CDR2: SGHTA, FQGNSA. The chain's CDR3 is CASSLGWGLEAFF. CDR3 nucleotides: TGTGCCAGCAGCTTAGGTTGGGGGCTTGAAGCTTTCTTT. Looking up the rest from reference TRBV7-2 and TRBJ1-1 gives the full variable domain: GAGVSQSPSNKVTEKGKDVELRCDPISGHTALYWYRQSLGQGLEFLIYFQGNSAPDKSGLPSDRFSAERTGGSVSTLTIQRTQQEDSAVYLCASSLGWGLEAFFGQGTRLTVV.

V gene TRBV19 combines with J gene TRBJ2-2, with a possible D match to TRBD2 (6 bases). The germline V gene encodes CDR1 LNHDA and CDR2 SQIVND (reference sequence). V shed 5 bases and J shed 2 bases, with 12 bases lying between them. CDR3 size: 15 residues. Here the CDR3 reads CASSHGGYNTGELFF. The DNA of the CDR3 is TGTGCCAGTAGTCACGGGGGTTATAACACCGGGGAGCTGTTTTTT.

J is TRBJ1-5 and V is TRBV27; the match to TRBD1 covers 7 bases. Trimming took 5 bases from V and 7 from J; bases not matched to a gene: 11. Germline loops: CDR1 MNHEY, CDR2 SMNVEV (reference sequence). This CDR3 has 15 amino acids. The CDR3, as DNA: TGTGCCAGCAGTAGTCGACAGGGCTTAGGGCAGCCCCAGCATTTT. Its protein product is CASSSRQGLGQPQHF.

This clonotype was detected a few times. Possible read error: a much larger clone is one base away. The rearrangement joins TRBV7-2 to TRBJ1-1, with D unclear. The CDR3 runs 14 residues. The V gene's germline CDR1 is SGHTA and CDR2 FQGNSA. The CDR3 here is CVSTSLRGNTEAFF. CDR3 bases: TGTGTTAGCACATCCCTCCGGGGGAACACTGAAGCTTTCTTT.

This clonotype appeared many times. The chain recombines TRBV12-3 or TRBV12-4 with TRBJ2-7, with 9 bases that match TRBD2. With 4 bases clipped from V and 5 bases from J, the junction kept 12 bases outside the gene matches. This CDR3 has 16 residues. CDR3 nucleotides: TGTGCCAGCAGTTCTACTACCCTAGCGGGAAGCAACGAGCAGTACTTC. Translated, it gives CASSSTTLAGSNEQYF.

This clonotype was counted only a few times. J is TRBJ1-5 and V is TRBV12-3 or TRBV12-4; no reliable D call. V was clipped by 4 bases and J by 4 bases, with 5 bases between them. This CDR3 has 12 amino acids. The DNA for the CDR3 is TGTGCCAGCAGTTACTATAATCAGCCCCAGCATTTT. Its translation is CASSYYNQPQHF.

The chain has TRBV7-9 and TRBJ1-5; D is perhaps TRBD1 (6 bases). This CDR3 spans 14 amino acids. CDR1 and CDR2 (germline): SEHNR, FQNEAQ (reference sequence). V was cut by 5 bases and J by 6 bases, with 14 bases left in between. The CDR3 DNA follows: TGTGCCAGCAGCGCGCACAGGGACGGTCAGCCCCAGCATTTT. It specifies CASSAHRDGQPQHF.

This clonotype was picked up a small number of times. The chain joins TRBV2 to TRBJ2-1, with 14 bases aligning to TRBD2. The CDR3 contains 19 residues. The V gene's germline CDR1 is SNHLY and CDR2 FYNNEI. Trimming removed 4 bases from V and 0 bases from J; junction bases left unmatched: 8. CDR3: CASSGSGTSGRSSYNEQFF. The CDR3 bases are TGTGCCAGCAGTGGCTCCGGGACTAGCGGGAGATCCTCCTACAATGAGCAGTTCTTC.

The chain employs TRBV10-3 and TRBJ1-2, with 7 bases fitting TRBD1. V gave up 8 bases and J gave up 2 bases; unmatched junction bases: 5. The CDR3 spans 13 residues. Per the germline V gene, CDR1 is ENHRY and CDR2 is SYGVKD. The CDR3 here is CAIRQGLNYGYTF. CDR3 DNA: TGTGCCATCCGACAGGGATTAAACTATGGCTACACCTTC.

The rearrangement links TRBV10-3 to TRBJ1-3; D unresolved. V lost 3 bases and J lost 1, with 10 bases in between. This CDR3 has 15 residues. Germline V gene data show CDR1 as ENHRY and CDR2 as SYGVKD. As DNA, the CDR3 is TGTGCCATCAGTGAACCCGGAACGTCTGGAAACACCATATATTTT. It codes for CAISEPGTSGNTIYF.

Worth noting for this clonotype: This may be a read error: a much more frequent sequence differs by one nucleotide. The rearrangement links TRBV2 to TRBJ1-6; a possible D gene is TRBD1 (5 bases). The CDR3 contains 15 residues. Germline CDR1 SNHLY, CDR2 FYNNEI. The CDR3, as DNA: TGTGCCAGCGGTGAGAGTTTCAGGGAGAGTTCACCCCTCCACTTT. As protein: CASGESFRESSPLHF.

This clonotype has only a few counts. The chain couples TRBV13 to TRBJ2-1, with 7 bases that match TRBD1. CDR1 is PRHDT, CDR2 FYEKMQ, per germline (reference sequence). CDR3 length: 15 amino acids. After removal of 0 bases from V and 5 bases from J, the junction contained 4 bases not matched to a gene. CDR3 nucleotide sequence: TGTGCCAGCAGCTTAGGAGGGGGCCCCCACAATGAGCAGTTCTTC. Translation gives CASSLGGGPHNEQFF.

The DNA for the CDR3 is TGCAGTGCTAGAGGGATCTATGGCTACACCTTC. Its protein is CSARGIYGYTF. J is TRBJ1-2 and V is TRBV20-1, with D hard to call. This CDR3 has 11 amino acids. Germline V gives CDR1 DFQATT, CDR2 SNEGSKA (reference sequence). V gave up 1 base and J gave up 4 bases, with 4 bases separating them.

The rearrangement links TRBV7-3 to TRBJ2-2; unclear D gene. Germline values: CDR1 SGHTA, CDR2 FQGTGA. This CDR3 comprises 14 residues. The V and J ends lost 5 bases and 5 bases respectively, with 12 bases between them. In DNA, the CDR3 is TGTGCCAGCAGCCCACCCGGGTCGACCGGGGAGCTGTTTTTT. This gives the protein CASSPPGSTGELFF.

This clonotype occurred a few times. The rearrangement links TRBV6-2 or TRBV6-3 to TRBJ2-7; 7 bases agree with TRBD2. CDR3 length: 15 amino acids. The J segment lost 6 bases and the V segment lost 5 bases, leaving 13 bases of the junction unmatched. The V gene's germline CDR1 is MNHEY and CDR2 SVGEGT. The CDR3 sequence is CASSIRGGVDREQYF. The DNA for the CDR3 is TGTGCCAGCAGTATAAGGGGAGGGGTCGATCGCGAGCAGTACTTC.

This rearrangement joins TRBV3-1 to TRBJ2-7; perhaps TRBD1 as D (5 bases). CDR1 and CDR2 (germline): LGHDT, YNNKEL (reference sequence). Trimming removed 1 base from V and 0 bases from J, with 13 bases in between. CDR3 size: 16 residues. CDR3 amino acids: CASSQGQGVISYEQYF. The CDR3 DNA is TGTGCCAGCAGCCAAGGACAAGGGGTAATCTCCTACGAGCAGTACTTC.

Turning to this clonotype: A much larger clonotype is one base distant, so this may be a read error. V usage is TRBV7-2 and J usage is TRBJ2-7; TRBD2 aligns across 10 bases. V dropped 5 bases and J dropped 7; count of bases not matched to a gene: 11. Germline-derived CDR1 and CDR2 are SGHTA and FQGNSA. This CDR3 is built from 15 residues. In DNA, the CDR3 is TGTGCCAGCAGCCAGGGAGCGGGAGGGTACAATGAGCAGTACTTC. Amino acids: CASSQGAGGYNEQYF. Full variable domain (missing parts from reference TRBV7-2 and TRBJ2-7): GAGVSQSPSNKVTEKGKDVELRCDPISGHTALYWYRQSLGQGLEFLIYFQGNSAPDKSGLPSDRFSAERTGGSVSTLTIQRTQQEDSAVYLCASSQGAGGYNEQYFGPGTRLTVT.

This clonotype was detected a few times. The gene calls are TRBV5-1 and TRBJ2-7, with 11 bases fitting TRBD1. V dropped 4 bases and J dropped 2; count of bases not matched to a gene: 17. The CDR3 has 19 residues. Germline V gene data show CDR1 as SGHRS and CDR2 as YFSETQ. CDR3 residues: CASSLGVTGTGGKPYEQYF. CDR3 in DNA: TGCGCCAGCAGCCTGGGAGTAACCGGGACAGGGGGGAAGCCCTACGAGCAGTACTTC.

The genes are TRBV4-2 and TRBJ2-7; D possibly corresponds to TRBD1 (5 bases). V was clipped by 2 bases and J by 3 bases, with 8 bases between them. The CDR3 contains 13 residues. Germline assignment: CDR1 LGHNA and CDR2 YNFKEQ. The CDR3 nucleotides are TGTGCCAGCAGCCAACAAGGGGACTACGAGCAGTACTTC. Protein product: CASSQQGDYEQYF.

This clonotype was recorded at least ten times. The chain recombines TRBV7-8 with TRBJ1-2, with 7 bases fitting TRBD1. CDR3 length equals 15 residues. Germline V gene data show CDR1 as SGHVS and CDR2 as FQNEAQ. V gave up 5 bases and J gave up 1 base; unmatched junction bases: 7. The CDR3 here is CASSPRTGVNYGYTF. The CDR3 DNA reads TGTGCCAGCAGCCCTCGAACAGGGGTTAACTATGGCTACACCTTC. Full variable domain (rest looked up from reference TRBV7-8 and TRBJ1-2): GAGVSQSPRYKVAKRGQDVALRCDPISGHVSLFWYQQALGQGPEFLTYFQNEAQLDKSGLPSDRFFAERPEGSVSTLKIQRTQQEDSAVYLCASSPRTGVNYGYTFGSGTRLTVV.

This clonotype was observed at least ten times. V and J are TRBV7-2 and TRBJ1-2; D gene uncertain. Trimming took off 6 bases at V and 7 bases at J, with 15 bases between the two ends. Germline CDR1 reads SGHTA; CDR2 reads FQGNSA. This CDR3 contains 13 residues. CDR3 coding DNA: TGTGCCAGCAGACTAGGATCGGGAGGTGGCTACACCTTC. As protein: CASRLGSGGGYTF.

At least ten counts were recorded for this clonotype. The CDR3 nucleotides are TGTGCCAGCAGCCTGGGCGGGGGGGGAGAGACCCAGTACTTC. It translates to CASSLGGGGETQYF. V usage is TRBV7-2 and J usage is TRBJ2-5; TRBD2 agrees at 9 bases. CDR3 length: 14 residues. J was trimmed by 4 bases and V by 5 bases; bases with no gene match: 5. Germline V lookup: CDR1 SGHTA, CDR2 FQGNSA.

CDR3: CASSIGLGYQETQYF. CDR3 DNA sequence: TGTGCCAGTAGTATCGGCCTGGGGTACCAAGAGACCCAGTACTTC. The V gene is TRBV19, the J gene TRBJ2-5; the D is unclear. The germline V and J ends were trimmed by 3 bases and 0 bases, with 11 bases remaining between them. The CDR3 has 15 amino acids. The V gene's germline CDR1 is LNHDA and CDR2 SQIVND (reference sequence).

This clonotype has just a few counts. The CDR3 reads CASSEGVAKNIQYF. The CDR3 DNA reads as TGTGCCAGCTCAGAGGGAGTGGCCAAAAACATTCAGTACTTC. This chain links TRBV18 with TRBJ2-4; D perhaps matches TRBD2 (5 bases). V lost 5 bases to trimming and J lost 1 base, with 9 bases between them. Per germline, CDR1 KGHSH and CDR2 LQKENI. The CDR3 has 14 residues. Together with reference TRBV18 and TRBJ2-4, the CDR3 gives the full variable domain: NAGVMQNPRHLVRRRGQEARLRCSPMKGHSHVYWYRQLPEEGLKFMVYLQKENIIDESGMPKERFSAEFPKEGPSILRIQQVVRGDSAAYFCASSEGVAKNIQYFGAGTRLSVL.

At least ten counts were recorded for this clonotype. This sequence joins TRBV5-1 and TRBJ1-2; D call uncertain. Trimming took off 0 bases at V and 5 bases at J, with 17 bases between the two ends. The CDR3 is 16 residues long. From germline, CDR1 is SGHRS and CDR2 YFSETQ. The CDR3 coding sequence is TGCGCCAGCAGCTTGGTCTTGACATCGACCCCTTATGGCTACACCTTC. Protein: CASSLVLTSTPYGYTF. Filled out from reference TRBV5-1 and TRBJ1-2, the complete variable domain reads KAGVTQTPRYLIKTRGQQVTLSCSPISGHRSVSWYQQTPGQGLQFLFEYFSETQRNKGNFPGRFSGRQFSNSRSEMNVSTLELGDSALYLCASSLVLTSTPYGYTFGSGTRLTVV.

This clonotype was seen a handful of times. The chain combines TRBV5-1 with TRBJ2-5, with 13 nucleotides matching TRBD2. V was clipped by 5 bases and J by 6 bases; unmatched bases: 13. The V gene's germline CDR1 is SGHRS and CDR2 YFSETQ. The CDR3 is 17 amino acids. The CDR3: CASRPGTSGTMPKTQYF. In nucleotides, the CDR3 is TGCGCCAGCAGACCCGGGACTAGCGGGACAATGCCCAAGACCCAGTACTTC. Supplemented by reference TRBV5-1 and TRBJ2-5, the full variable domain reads KAGVTQTPRYLIKTRGQQVTLSCSPISGHRSVSWYQQTPGQGLQFLFEYFSETQRNKGNFPGRFSGRQFSNSRSEMNVSTLELGDSALYLCASRPGTSGTMPKTQYFGPGTRLLVL.

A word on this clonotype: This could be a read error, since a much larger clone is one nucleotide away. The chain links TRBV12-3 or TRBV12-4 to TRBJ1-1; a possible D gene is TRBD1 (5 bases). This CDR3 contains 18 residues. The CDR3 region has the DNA TGTGCCGGCAGTTTAGTTACCCGGGGGGTAAGGCCGAACACTGAAGCTTTCTTT. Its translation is CAGSLVTRGVRPNTEAFF.

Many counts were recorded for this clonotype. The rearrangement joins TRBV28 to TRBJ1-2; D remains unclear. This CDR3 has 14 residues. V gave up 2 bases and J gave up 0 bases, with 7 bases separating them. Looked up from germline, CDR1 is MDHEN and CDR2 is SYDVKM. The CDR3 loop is CASSLRLSNYGYTF. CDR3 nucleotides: TGTGCCAGCAGTTTACGGTTATCTAACTATGGCTACACCTTC.